The entry below gives a single T cell receptor beta chain sequence along with its context. These data belong to a study of shared clonotypes between healthy human individuals. The repertoire was sequenced with immunoSEQ multiplex PCR; TCRdb's copy has only in-frame clones and lacks some. The profile shows roughly 490,000 clones, 75% to 85% of them singletons. Sequenced input: PBMCs. The sequence came from a woman aged 40 to 50 in good health. Some clones in this sample may be carry-over from other donors' samples.

Here the CDR3 reads CANRQGAGGEQFF. CDR3 bases: TGTGCTAACAGGCAGGGGGCCGGGGGTGAGCAGTTCTTC. This rearrangement joins TRBV28 to TRBJ2-1; 8 bases fit TRBD1. The CDR3 covers 13 residues. In germline, CDR1 is MDHEN, CDR2 SYDVKM.